The source of this TCR beta chain is a study of T cells after yellow fever vaccination. Study background: Low-cell-number fractions were prepared with SMART-Seq v4 Ultra Low Input.

Study findings and constraints: A small proportion of clonotypes was detected in both the CD4 and CD8 compartments. Weaker overall, the secondary response nonetheless peaked faster (day 5 versus 15).

The CDR3 is 15 residues long. The V end lost 3 bases, the J end lost 2 bases, and 11 bases lay between the germline ends. As to this clonotype: Its matching antigen is unknown.

5'RACE template switching added a universal primer site and UMIs to TCR cDNA. Using its own MiXCR run on the 5' RACE reads, TCRdb lists one record per CDR3 protein. In the table there are hundreds of thousands of distinct CDR3 sequences, less than 20% of which are singletons. The receptor was derived from a man aged 18 to 30 who received the YFV17D yellow fever vaccine. This material consisted of PBMCs, taken more than 4 days after the first yellow fever vaccination. This chain uses TRBV12-3 or TRBV12-4 with TRBJ1-3, with D perhaps matching TRBD1 (5 bases). CDR3 in DNA: TGTGCCAGCAGTTTTGAGGCAGGGCCTGGAAACACCATATATTTT. This gives the protein CASSFEAGPGNTIYF.